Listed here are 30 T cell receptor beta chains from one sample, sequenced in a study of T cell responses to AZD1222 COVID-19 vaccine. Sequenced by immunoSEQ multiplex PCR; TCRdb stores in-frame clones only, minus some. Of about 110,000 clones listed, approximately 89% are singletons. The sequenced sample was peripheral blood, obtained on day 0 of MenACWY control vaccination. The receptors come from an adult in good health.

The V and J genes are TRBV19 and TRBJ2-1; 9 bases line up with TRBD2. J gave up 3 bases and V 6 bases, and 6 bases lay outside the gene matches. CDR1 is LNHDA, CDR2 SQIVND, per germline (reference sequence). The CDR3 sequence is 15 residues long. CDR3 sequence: CASSPSGGLYNEQFF. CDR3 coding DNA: TGTGCCAGTAGCCCAAGCGGGGGGCTCTACAATGAGCAGTTCTTC.

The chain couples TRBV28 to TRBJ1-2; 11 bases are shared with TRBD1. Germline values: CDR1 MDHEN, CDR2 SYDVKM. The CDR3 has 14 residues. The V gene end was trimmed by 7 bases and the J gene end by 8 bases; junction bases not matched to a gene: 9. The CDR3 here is CASIKDRGREGYTF. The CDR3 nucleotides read TGTGCCAGCATTAAGGACAGGGGGCGCGAAGGCTACACCTTC.

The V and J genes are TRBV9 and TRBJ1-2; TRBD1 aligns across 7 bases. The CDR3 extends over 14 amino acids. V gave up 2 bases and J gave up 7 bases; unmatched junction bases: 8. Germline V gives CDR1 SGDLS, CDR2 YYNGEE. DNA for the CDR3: TGTGCCAGCAGCGTGTCGACAGGGTCTGCTGGCTACACCTTC. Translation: CASSVSTGSAGYTF.

The CDR3 spells CASSPVGGLSYEQYF. The CDR3 coding sequence is TGTGCCAGCAGCCCAGTGGGGGGACTTTCCTACGAGCAGTACTTC. The chain couples TRBV6-2 or TRBV6-3 to TRBJ2-7; the D gene is possibly TRBD2 (6 bases). Trimming took 6 bases from V and 1 from J, leaving 16 bases between them. This CDR3 is built from 15 residues. CDR1 and CDR2 from the germline V gene are MNHEY and SVGEGT.

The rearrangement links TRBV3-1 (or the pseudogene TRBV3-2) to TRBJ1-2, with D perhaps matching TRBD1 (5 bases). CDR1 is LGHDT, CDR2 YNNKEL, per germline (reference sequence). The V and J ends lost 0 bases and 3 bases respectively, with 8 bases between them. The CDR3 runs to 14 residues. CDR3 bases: TGTGCCAGCAGCCAAGAGGGGACGGACTATGGCTACACCTTC. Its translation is CASSQEGTDYGYTF.

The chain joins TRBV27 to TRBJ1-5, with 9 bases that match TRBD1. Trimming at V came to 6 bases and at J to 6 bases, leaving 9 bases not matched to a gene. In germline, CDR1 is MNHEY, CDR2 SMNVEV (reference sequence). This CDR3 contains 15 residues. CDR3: CASSFGTGPGQPQHF. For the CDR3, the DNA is TGTGCCAGCAGCTTCGGGACAGGGCCCGGTCAGCCCCAGCATTTT.

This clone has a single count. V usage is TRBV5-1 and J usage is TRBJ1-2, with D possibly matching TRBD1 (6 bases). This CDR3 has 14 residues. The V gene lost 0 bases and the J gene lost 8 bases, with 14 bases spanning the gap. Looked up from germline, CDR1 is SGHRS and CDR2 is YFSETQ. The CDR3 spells CASSLDREEGGYTF. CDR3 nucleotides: TGCGCCAGCAGCTTGGACAGGGAGGAAGGCGGCTACACCTTC.

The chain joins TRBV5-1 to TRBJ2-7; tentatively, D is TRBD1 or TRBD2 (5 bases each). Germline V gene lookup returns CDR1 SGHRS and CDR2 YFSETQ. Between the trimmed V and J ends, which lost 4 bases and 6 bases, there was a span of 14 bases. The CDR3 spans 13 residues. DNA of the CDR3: TGCGCCAGCAGCGGGGGACCGGGTTCCGAGCAGTACTTC. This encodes CASSGGPGSEQYF.

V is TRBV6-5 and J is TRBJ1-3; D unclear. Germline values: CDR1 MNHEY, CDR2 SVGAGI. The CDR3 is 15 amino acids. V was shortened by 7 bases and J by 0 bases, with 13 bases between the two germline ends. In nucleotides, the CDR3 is TGTGCCAGCATCCATGCACCGAGCTCTGGAAACACCATATATTTT. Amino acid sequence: CASIHAPSSGNTIYF.

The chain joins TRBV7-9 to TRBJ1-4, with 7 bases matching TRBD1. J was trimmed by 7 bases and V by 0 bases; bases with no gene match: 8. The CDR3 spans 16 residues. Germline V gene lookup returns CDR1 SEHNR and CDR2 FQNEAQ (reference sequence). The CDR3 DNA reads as TGTGCCAGCAGCTTAGCGCGGGACAGCCCCTTTGAAAAACTGTTTTTT. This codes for CASSLARDSPFEKLFF.

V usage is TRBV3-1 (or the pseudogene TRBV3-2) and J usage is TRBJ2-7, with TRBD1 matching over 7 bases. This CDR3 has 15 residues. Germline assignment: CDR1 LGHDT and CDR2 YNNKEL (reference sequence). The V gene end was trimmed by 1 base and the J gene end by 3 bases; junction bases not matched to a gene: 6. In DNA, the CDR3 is TGTGCCAGCAGCCAAGGGACAGGATCCGTCTACGAGCAGTACTTC. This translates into CASSQGTGSVYEQYF.

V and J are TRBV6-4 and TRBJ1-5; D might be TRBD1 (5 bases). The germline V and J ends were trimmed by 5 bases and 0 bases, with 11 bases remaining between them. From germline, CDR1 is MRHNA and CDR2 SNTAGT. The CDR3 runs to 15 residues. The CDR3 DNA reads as TGTGCCAGCAGTCCCGACAGTTATAGCAATCAGCCCCAGCATTTT. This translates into CASSPDSYSNQPQHF.

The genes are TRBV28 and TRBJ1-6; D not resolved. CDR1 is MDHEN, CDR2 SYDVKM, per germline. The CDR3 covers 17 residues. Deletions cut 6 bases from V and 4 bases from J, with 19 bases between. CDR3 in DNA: TGTGCCAGCAGCCCTACCCTTGGACGGGGTTATAATTCACCCCTCCACTTT. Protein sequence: CASSPTLGRGYNSPLHF. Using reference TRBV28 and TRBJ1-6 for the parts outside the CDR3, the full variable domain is DVKVTQSSRYLVKRTGEKVFLECVQDMDHENMFWYRQDPGLGLRLIYFSYDVKMKEKGDIPEGYSVSREKKERFSLILESASTNQTSMYLCASSPTLGRGYNSPLHFGNGTRLTVT.

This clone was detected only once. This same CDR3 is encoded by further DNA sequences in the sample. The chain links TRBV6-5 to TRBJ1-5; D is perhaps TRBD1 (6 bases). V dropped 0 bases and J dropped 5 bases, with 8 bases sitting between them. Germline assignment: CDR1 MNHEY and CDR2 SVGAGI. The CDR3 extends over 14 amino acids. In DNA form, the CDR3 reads TGTGCCAGCAGTTACTCCAGGGGTGATCAGCCCCAGCATTTT. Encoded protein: CASSYSRGDQPQHF.

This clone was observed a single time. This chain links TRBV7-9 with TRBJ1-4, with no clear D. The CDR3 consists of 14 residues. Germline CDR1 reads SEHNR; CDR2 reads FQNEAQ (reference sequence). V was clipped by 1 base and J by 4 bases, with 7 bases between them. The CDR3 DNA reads TGTGCCAGCAGCTTAGAAGGCTTTAATGAAAAACTGTTTTTT. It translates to CASSLEGFNEKLFF.

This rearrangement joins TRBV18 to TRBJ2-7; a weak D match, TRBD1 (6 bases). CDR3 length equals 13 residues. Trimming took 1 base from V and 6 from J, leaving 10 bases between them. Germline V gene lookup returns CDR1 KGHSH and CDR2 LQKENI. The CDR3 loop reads CASSPQGELEQYF. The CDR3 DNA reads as TGTGCCAGCTCACCACAGGGGGAACTCGAGCAGTACTTC.

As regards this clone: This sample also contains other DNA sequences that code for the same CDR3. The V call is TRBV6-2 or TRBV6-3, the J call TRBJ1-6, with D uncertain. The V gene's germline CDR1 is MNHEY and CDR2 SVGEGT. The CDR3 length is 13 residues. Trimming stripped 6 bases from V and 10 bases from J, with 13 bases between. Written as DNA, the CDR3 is TGTGCCAGCAGCCGGACGGCTAACTCACCCCTCCACTTT. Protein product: CASSRTANSPLHF.

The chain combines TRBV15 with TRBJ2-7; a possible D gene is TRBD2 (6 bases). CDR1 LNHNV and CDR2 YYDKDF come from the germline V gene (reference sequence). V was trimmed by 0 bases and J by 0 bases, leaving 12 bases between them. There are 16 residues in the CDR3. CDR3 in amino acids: CATSRDGGALSYEQYF. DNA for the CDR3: TGTGCCACCAGCAGAGATGGCGGGGCCCTCTCCTACGAGCAGTACTTC.

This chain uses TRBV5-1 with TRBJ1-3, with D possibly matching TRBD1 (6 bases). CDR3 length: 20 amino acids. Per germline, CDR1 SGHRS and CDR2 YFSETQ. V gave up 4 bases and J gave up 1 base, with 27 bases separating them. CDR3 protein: CASSLFPSGAEEWSGNTIYF. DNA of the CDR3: TGCGCCAGCAGCCTCTTCCCGTCAGGGGCGGAAGAATGGTCTGGAAACACCATATATTTT.

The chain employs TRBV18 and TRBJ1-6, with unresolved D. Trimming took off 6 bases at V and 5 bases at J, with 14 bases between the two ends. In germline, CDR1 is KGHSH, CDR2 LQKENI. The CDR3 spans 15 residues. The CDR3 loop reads CASSGRADDNSPLHF. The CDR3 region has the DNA TGTGCCAGCTCTGGACGGGCTGACGATAATTCACCCCTCCACTTT.

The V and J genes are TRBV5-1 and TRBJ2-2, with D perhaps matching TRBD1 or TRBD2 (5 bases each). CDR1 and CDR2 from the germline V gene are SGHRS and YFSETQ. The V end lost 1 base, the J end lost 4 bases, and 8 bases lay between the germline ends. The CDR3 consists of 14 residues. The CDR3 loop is CASSLLGTTGELFF. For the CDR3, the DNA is TGCGCCAGCAGCTTGCTTGGGACCACCGGGGAGCTGTTTTTT. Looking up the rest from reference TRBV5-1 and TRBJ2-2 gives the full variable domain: KAGVTQTPRYLIKTRGQQVTLSCSPISGHRSVSWYQQTPGQGLQFLFEYFSETQRNKGNFPGRFSGRQFSNSRSEMNVSTLELGDSALYLCASSLLGTTGELFFGEGSRLTVL.

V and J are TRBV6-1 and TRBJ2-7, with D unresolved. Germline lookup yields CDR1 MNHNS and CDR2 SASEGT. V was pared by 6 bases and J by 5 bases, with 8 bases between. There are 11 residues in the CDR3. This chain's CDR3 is CASRFENEQYF. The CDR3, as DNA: TGTGCCAGCAGATTTGAGAACGAGCAGTACTTC.

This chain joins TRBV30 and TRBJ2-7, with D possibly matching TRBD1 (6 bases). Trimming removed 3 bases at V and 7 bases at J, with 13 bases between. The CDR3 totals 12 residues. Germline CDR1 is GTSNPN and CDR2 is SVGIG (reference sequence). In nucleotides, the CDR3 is TGTGCCTGGAGACAGGGAGACCGAGAGCAGTACTTC. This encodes CAWRQGDREQYF.

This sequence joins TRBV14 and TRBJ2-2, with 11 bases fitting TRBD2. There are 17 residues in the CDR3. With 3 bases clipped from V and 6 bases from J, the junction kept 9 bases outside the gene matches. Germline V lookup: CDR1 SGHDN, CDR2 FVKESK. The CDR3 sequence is CASSHPSSGGSAGELFF. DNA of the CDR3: TGTGCCAGCAGCCACCCCTCTAGCGGGGGGTCGGCCGGGGAGCTGTTTTTT.

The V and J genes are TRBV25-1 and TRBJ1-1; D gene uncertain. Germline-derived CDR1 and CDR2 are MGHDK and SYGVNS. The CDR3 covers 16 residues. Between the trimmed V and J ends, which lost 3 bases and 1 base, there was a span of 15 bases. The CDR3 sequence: CASSDGGVRGNTEAFF. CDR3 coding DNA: TGTGCCAGCAGTGACGGTGGAGTACGGGGGAACACTGAAGCTTTCTTT.

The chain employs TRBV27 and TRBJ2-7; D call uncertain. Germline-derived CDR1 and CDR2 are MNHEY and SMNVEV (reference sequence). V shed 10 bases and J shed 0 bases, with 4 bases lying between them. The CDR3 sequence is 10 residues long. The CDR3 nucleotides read TGTGCCACAAGCTCCTACGAGCAGTACTTC. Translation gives CATSSYEQYF.

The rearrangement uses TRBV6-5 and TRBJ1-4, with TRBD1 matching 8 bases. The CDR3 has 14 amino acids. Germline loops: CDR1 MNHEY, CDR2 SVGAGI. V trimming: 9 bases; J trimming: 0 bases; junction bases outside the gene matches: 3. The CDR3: CASRTGPTNEKLFF. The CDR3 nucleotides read TGTGCCAGTCGGACAGGGCCAACTAATGAAAAACTGTTTTTT.

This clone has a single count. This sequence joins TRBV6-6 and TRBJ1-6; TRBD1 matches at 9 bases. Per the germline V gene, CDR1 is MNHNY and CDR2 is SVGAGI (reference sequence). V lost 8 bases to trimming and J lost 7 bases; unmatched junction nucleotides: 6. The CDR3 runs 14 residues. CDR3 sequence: CASGDREGNSPLHF. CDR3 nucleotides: TGTGCCAGCGGGGACAGGGAGGGCAATTCACCCCTCCACTTT.

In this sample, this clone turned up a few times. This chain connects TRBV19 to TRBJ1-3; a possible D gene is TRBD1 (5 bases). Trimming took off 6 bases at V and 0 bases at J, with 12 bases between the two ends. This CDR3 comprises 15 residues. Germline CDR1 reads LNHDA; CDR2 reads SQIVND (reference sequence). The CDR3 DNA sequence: TGTGCCAGTAGGCGGGACGCCAGCTCTGGAAACACCATATATTTT. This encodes CASRRDASSGNTIYF.

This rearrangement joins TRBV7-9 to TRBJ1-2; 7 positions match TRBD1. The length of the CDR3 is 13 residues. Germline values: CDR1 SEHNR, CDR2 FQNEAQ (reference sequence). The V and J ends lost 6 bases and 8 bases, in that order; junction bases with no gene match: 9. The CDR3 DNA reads TGTGCCAGCAGGCAGTCAGGGGGGAGCGGCTACACCTTC. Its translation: CASRQSGGSGYTF.